The 29 T cell receptor beta chains given below trace back to one sample, sequenced in a study of blood T cell repertoires in COVID-19. Assay used: immunoSEQ multiplex PCR; TCRdb lists only in-frame clones, some missing. The sample records 30,000 to 40,000 clones, over 75% being singletons. The material sequenced was peripheral blood. These receptors were collected from a woman in her sixties with active COVID-19.

The genes are TRBV27 and TRBJ1-2; D call uncertain. Between the trimmed V and J ends, which lost 5 bases and 8 bases, there was a span of 9 bases. From germline, CDR1 is MNHEY and CDR2 SMNVEV (reference sequence). This CDR3 region has 11 residues. CDR3 nucleotides: TGTGCCAGCAGTGCTGTGGGCGGCTACACCTTC. Translation gives CASSAVGGYTF.

J is TRBJ2-1 and V is TRBV5-5, with TRBD2 matching 13 bases. V shed 3 bases, J shed 0 bases, and the junction held 6 bases outside the gene matches. Germline CDR1 and CDR2: SGHKS and YYEKEE (reference sequence). The length of the CDR3 is 18 residues. The CDR3: CASSSLRTSGSSYNEQFF. Written as DNA, the CDR3 is TGTGCCAGCAGCTCCCTTCGGACTAGCGGGAGCTCCTACAATGAGCAGTTCTTC.

V is TRBV7-9 and J is TRBJ2-1; 12 positions agree with TRBD2. The CDR3 has 16 amino acids. Germline CDR1 reads SEHNR; CDR2 reads FQNEAQ (reference sequence). The V gene end was trimmed by 4 bases and the J gene end by 8 bases; junction bases not matched to a gene: 9. CDR3 in amino acids: CASSSRLAGAEDEQFF. CDR3 sequence (DNA): TGTGCCAGCAGCTCCCGACTAGCGGGAGCGGAGGATGAGCAGTTCTTC.

This rearrangement joins TRBV19 to TRBJ2-2; TRBD1 matches at 11 bases. The germline V gene encodes CDR1 LNHDA and CDR2 SQIVND (reference sequence). The CDR3 is 14 amino acids. After removal of 7 bases from V and 7 bases from J, the junction contained 5 bases not matched to a gene. CDR3 protein: CASTGQGAIGELFF. CDR3 DNA sequence: TGTGCCAGTACCGGACAGGGGGCGATCGGGGAGCTGTTTTTT. The full variable domain, in which reference TRBV19 and TRBJ2-2 provide the parts outside the CDR3, is DGGITQSPKYLFRKEGQNVTLSCEQNLNHDAMYWYRQDPGQGLRLIYYSQIVNDFQKGDIAEGYSVSREKKESFPLTVTSAQKNPTAFYLCASTGQGAIGELFFGEGSRLTVL.

This sequence joins TRBV19 and TRBJ2-6; D remains ambiguous. CDR3 size: 16 residues. Germline loops: CDR1 LNHDA, CDR2 SQIVND (reference sequence). The V end was cut by 2 bases, the J end by 0 bases, with 8 bases between. The CDR3 DNA reads as TGTGCCAGTAGTATAATAACGAGCTCTGGGGCCAACGTCCTGACTTTC. Translation gives CASSIITSSGANVLTF.

The genes are TRBV6-5 and TRBJ2-7, with D maybe TRBD1 (6 bases). The CDR3 has 13 amino acids. The V gene lost 8 bases and the J gene lost 3 bases, with 14 bases spanning the gap. Germline V CDR1 and CDR2: MNHEY, SVGAGI. CDR3 region: CASWARGGYEQYF. The CDR3 DNA follows: TGTGCCAGCTGGGCCAGGGGCGGCTACGAGCAGTACTTC.

V gene TRBV12-3 or TRBV12-4 combines with J gene TRBJ2-3; 8 bases fit TRBD2. The CDR3 has 11 amino acids. J was trimmed by 10 bases and V by 5 bases; bases with no gene match: 2. The DNA for the CDR3 is TGTGCCAGCAGTCTCGGGGGGGCGCAGTATTTT. Translation: CASSLGGAQYF.

This clone was detected only once. The chain carries TRBV10-2 and TRBJ1-2, with D possibly TRBD1 on 5 matching bases. The CDR3 spans 14 residues. CDR1 is WSHSY and CDR2 is SAAADI in the germline V gene. V dropped 2 bases and J dropped 6 bases, with 13 bases sitting between them. The CDR3 DNA follows: TGCGCCAGCAGTGAGAGGGGTGGGGAGGATGGCTACACCTTC. Translating it yields CASSERGGEDGYTF.

The gene calls are TRBV6-1 and TRBJ1-4; 7 nucleotides line up with TRBD1. The trim removed 4 bases at V and 2 bases at J, leaving 7 bases unmatched. Germline CDR1 is MNHNS and CDR2 is SASEGT. CDR3 length: 16 residues. Here the CDR3 DNA reads TGTGCCAGCAGTGGAGGTCAGGGGGTCACTAATGAAAAACTGTTTTTT. It specifies CASSGGQGVTNEKLFF.

The rearrangement joins TRBV10-3 to TRBJ2-3, with 9 bases identical to TRBD2. The trim removed 9 bases at V and 7 bases at J, leaving 5 bases unmatched. There are 12 residues in the CDR3. Per germline, CDR1 ENHRY and CDR2 SYGVKD. The DNA for the CDR3 is TGTGCCATGGGGACTAGCTCCCATACGCAGTATTTT. Translated: CAMGTSSHTQYF.

The genes are TRBV20-1 and TRBJ2-1; 8 bases match TRBD2. The CDR3 is made up of 15 amino acids. J gave up 9 bases and V 3 bases, and 13 bases lay outside the gene matches. Per the germline V gene, CDR1 is DFQATT and CDR2 is SNEGSKA (reference sequence). CDR3 region: CSASPRGGVGREQFF. The DNA of the CDR3 is TGCAGTGCTAGTCCTCGGGGGGGTGTTGGTCGTGAGCAGTTCTTC.

The CDR3 protein is CASSPQQGTGTEAFF. For the CDR3, the DNA is TGTGCCAGCAGTCCGCAACAGGGAACGGGGACTGAAGCTTTCTTT. The V and J genes are TRBV28 and TRBJ1-1, with D possibly TRBD1 on 6 matching bases. This CDR3 has 15 residues. With 5 bases removed from V and 5 bases from J, the gap between germline ends came to 18 bases. Germline CDR1 is MDHEN and CDR2 is SYDVKM.

This clone has only a few counts. This sequence joins TRBV15 and TRBJ2-6, with D hard to call. V was pared by 0 bases and J by 0 bases, with 9 bases between. Per germline, CDR1 LNHNV and CDR2 YYDKDF (reference sequence). This CDR3 region has 17 residues. The CDR3 region has the DNA TGTGCCACCAGCAGAGATCGAGTTGGCTCTGGGGCCAACGTCCTGACTTTC. Amino acid sequence: CATSRDRVGSGANVLTF.

The V call is TRBV11-2, the J call TRBJ2-2; 13 bases agree with TRBD2. Germline V gene lookup returns CDR1 SGHAT and CDR2 FQNNGV. CDR3 length: 17 residues. Trimming at V came to 2 bases and at J to 4 bases, leaving 4 bases not matched to a gene. The CDR3 region has the DNA TGTGCCAGCAGCTTACTCCGACTAGCGGGGGGCACCGGGGAGCTGTTTTTT. Its protein is CASSLLRLAGGTGELFF. Full variable domain (outside the CDR3, taken from reference TRBV11-2 and TRBJ2-2): EAGVAQSPRYKIIEKRQSVAFWCNPISGHATLYWYQQILGQGPKLLIQFQNNGVVDDSQLPKDRFSAERLKGVDSTLKIQPAKLEDSAVYLCASSLLRLAGGTGELFFGEGSRLTVL.

The J gene is TRBJ2-2, the V gene TRBV6-1, with 10 bases fitting TRBD2. The CDR3 length is 18 residues. Germline CDR1 and CDR2: MNHNS and SASEGT. With V trimmed by 0 bases and J by 6 bases, 10 bases remained unmatched. The CDR3: CASSEALGLAGDSGELFF. CDR3 DNA: TGTGCCAGCAGTGAAGCGCTTGGTCTAGCGGGAGATTCCGGGGAGCTGTTTTTT.

The chain is built from TRBV20-1 and TRBJ1-2; maybe TRBD1 (5 bases). Per germline, CDR1 DFQATT and CDR2 SNEGSKA (reference sequence). CDR3 size: 13 residues. V lost 3 bases and J 8 bases, leaving 16 bases between the germline ends. CDR3 region: CSASSAGYGGYTF. CDR3 DNA sequence: TGCAGTGCTAGTTCGGCAGGGTATGGAGGCTACACCTTC.

This chain uses TRBV11-2 with TRBJ2-1; tentative D call: TRBD1 (5 bases). The CDR3 totals 15 residues. V lost 0 bases to trimming and J lost 7 bases, with 13 bases between them. Germline V CDR1 and CDR2: SGHAT, FQNNGV. CDR3 region: CASSLDRVVVNEQFF. The CDR3 nucleotides read TGTGCCAGCAGCTTAGACAGGGTTGTGGTAAATGAGCAGTTCTTC.

V is TRBV9 and J is TRBJ2-5; no clear D. V lost 1 base and J 4 bases, leaving 8 bases between the germline ends. This CDR3 comprises 13 residues. Germline V lookup: CDR1 SGDLS, CDR2 YYNGEE. The CDR3 DNA follows: TGTGCCAGCAGCGTAAGCGTGCGAGAGACCCAGTACTTC. Translation gives CASSVSVRETQYF. Full variable domain (outside the CDR3, taken from reference TRBV9 and TRBJ2-5): DSGVTQTPKHLITATGQRVTLRCSPRSGDLSVYWYQQSLDQGLQFLIQYYNGEERAKGNILERFSAQQFPDLHSELNLSSLELGDSALYFCASSVSVRETQYFGPGTRLLVL.

The gene calls are TRBV5-1 and TRBJ2-3; D perhaps matches TRBD1 (6 bases). Germline V gives CDR1 SGHRS, CDR2 YFSETQ. The ends were cut back, 4 bases at V and 2 bases at J, with 8 bases in the middle. The CDR3 sequence is 13 residues long. CDR3 in amino acids: CASSRQDTDTQYF. In nucleotides, the CDR3 is TGCGCCAGCAGCCGACAGGACACAGATACGCAGTATTTT.

The genes are TRBV24-1 and TRBJ2-3; 7 bases line up with TRBD1. This CDR3 region has 20 residues. V lost 0 bases, J lost 6 bases, and 20 bases stayed unmatched. CDR1 KGHDR and CDR2 SFDVKD come from the germline V gene. CDR3 sequence (DNA): TGTGCCACCAGTGATTTGGATACTACTAACAGGGGCTTTCCGGAGGATACGCAGTATTTT. It translates to CATSDLDTTNRGFPEDTQYF.

The chain employs TRBV4-1 and TRBJ2-5, with 7 bases matching TRBD1. Germline values: CDR1 MGHRA, CDR2 YSYEKL. This CDR3 is built from 15 residues. The ends lost 4 bases at V and 4 bases at J; junction bases unmatched: 9. For the CDR3, the DNA is TGCGCCAGCAGCCGCAATGACAGGGTGGGAGAGACCCAGTACTTC. This translates into CASSRNDRVGETQYF.

The chain's CDR3 is CAISIQASDYEQYF. Written as DNA, the CDR3 is TGTGCCATCAGTATACAGGCAAGCGACTACGAGCAGTACTTC. The rearrangement links TRBV10-3 to TRBJ2-7, with D possibly TRBD1 on 5 matching bases. Germline CDR1 is ENHRY and CDR2 is SYGVKD. Trimming took off 5 bases at V and 3 bases at J, with 14 bases between the two ends. The CDR3 runs to 14 residues.

The chain combines TRBV14 with TRBJ2-3, with D possibly being TRBD2 (6 bases). V was pared by 3 bases and J by 0 bases, with 13 bases between. Germline V gene lookup returns CDR1 SGHDN and CDR2 FVKESK. The CDR3 runs to 16 residues. The CDR3 protein is CASSQGVAVSTDTQYF. The DNA for the CDR3 is TGTGCCAGCAGCCAGGGGGTAGCGGTGAGCACAGATACGCAGTATTTT.

This clone has a handful of counts. This chain connects TRBV6-5 to TRBJ2-7, with D maybe TRBD1 (6 bases). Germline assignment: CDR1 MNHEY and CDR2 SVGAGI. The CDR3 loop spans 15 amino acids. Trimming removed 7 bases at V and 2 bases at J, with 18 bases between. The CDR3 sequence is CASTVAGQLAYEQYF. For the CDR3, the DNA is TGTGCCAGCACCGTGGCCGGACAGCTCGCCTACGAGCAGTACTTC.

Only one count was recorded for this clone. V gene TRBV19 combines with J gene TRBJ2-7; 12 bases are shared with TRBD2. V dropped 10 bases and J dropped 5; count of bases not matched to a gene: 15. Germline CDR1 is LNHDA and CDR2 is SQIVND (reference sequence). The CDR3 runs to 16 residues. The CDR3 DNA sequence: TGTGCCACCGCCCTAACTTCGACTAGCGGGAGCCACGAGCAGTACTTC. It yields the protein CATALTSTSGSHEQYF.

V and J are TRBV5-1 and TRBJ2-1; 9 bases are shared with TRBD2. Per germline, CDR1 SGHRS and CDR2 YFSETQ. This CDR3 contains 14 residues. V shed 4 bases and J 5 bases; nucleotides not matched to a gene: 4. The CDR3 sequence: CASSPGTSHNEQFF. CDR3 nucleotides: TGCGCCAGCAGCCCCGGGACTAGCCACAATGAGCAGTTCTTC. The variable domain in full, completed from reference TRBV5-1 and TRBJ2-1, reads KAGVTQTPRYLIKTRGQQVTLSCSPISGHRSVSWYQQTPGQGLQFLFEYFSETQRNKGNFPGRFSGRQFSNSRSEMNVSTLELGDSALYLCASSPGTSHNEQFFGPGTRLTVL.

The CDR3 loop reads CASSLRWAAGGNYGYTF. CDR3 nucleotides: TGTGCCAGCAGCTTGAGGTGGGCAGCCGGGGGGAACTATGGCTACACCTTC. This chain connects TRBV5-5 to TRBJ1-2, with D perhaps matching TRBD1 (5 bases). The CDR3 is made up of 17 amino acids. V was pared by 1 base and J by 2 bases, with 18 bases between. Germline CDR1 SGHKS, CDR2 YYEKEE (reference sequence).

The chain is built from TRBV19 and TRBJ2-7; 8 bases fit TRBD2. The CDR3 runs 13 residues. Trimming cost V 3 bases and J 6 bases; bases outside gene matches: 4. Germline V gives CDR1 LNHDA, CDR2 SQIVND (reference sequence). The CDR3: CASSMGLGFEQYF. The CDR3 nucleotides are TGTGCCAGTAGTATGGGACTAGGGTTCGAGCAGTACTTC.

This chain connects TRBV10-2 to TRBJ1-4; perhaps TRBD1 as D (5 bases). In germline, CDR1 is WSHSY, CDR2 SAAADI. V was clipped by 5 bases and J by 5 bases, with 9 bases between them. The CDR3 is 13 amino acids. The CDR3 reads CASSRGYNEKLFF. The CDR3 DNA follows: TGCGCCAGCAGTCGGGGGTACAATGAAAAACTGTTTTTT.